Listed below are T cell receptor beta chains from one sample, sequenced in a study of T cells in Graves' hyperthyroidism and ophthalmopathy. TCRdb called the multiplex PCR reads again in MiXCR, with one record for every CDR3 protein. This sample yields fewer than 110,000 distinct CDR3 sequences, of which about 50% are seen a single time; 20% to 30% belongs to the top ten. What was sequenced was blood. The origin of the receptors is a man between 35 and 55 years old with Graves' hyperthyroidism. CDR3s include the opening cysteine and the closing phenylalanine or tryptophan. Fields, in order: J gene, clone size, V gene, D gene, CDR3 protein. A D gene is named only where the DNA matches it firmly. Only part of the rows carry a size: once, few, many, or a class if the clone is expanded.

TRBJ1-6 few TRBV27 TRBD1 CASSLWDRANSPLHF
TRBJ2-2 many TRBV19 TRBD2 CASSYPGGYTGELFF
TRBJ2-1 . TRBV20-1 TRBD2 CSARTSVFNEQFF
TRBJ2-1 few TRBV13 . CASSPPSRAGSYNEQFF
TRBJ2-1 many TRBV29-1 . CSVDTQGSYNEQFF
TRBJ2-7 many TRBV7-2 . CASSSSGGYEQYF
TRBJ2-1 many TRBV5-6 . CASSLRPANEQFF
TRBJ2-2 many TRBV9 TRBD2 CASSAPGAGGSGELFF
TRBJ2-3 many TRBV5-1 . CASSLEMRGTDTQYF
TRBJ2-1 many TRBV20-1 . CSAMEGRYNEQFF
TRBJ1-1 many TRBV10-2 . CASRETGRETEAFF
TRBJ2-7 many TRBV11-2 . CASSLERLARTEQYF
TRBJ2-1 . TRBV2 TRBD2 CASSVSSGRVEQFF
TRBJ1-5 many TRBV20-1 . CSASYGYSNQPQHF
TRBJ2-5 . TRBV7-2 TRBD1 CASSPSRQGGRETQYF
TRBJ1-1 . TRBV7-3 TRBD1 CASSGTGLGTEAFF
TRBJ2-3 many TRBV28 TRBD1 CASSLQGAYTQYF
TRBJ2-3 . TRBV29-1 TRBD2 CSVGPWGLAGGYSTDTQYF
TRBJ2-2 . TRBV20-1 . CSASHSTGTGELFF
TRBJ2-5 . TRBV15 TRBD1 CATSRDRTGGETQYF
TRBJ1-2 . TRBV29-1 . CSAQDVSYTF
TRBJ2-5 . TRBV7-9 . CASSSVESYTGETQYF
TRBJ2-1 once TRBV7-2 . CASSLPTREQFF
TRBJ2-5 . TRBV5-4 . CASRPQGGAQETQYF
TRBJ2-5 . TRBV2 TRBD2 CASRRGLAGLGETQYF
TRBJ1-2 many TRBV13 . CASSRGAANYGYTF